This T cell receptor beta chain emerged from a study of T cell responses to AZD1222 COVID-19 vaccine. The study, taken as a whole, reports: Baseline serology detected seropositivity in only six or seven AZD1222 recipients. Clonal diversity was possibly underestimated, and white British individuals and females predominated among donors. Across the whole spike, CD4 TCRs peaked at regions 160-218 and 743-854.

The method was immunoSEQ multiplex PCR; TCRdb's version includes in-frame clones alone and lacks a portion of them. Of roughly 140,000 clones listed, 90% are singletons. A remark on this clone: Its specificity is not known.

V lost 10 bases, J lost 0 bases, and 13 bases lay in between. Germline CDR1 and CDR2: LNHDA and SQIVND (reference sequence). The CDR3 is made up of 14 amino acids. This material consisted of peripheral blood, taken 28 days after the second AZD1222 dose. The chain employs TRBV19 and TRBJ2-1; D is ambiguous. The source of this sequence is an adult who received the AZD1222 COVID-19 vaccine. The CDR3 nucleotides read TGTGCCACAACTACCCGAGGCTCCTACAATGAGCAGTTCTTC. Its protein is CATTTRGSYNEQFF.